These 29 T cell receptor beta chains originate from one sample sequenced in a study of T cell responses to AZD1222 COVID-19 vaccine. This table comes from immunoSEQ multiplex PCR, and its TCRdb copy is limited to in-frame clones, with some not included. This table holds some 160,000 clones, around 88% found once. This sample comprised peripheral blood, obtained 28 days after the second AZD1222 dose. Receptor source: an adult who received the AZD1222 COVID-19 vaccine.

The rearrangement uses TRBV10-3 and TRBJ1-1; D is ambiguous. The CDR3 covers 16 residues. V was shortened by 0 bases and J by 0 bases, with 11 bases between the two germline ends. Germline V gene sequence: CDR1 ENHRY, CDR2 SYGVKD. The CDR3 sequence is CAISESSLVVNTEAFF. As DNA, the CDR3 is TGTGCCATCAGTGAGTCATCGTTGGTGGTGAACACTGAAGCTTTCTTT.

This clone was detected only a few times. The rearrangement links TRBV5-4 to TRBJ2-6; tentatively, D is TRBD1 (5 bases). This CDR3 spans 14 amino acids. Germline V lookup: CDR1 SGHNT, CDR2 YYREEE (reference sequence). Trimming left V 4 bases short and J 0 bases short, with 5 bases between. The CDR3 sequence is CASSDSSGANVLTF. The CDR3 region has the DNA TGTGCCAGCAGCGACAGCTCTGGGGCCAACGTCCTGACTTTC.

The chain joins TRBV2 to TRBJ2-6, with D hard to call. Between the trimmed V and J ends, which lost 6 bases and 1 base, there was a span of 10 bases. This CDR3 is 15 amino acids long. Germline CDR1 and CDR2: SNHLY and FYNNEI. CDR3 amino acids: CASRYESSGANVLTF. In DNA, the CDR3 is TGTGCCAGCAGATATGAGAGTTCTGGGGCCAACGTCCTGACTTTC. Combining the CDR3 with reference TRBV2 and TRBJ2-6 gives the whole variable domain EPEVTQTPSHQVTQMGQEVILRCVPISNHLYFYWYRQILGQKVEFLVSFYNNEISEKSEIFDDQFSVERPDGSNFTLKIRSTKLEDSAMYFCASRYESSGANVLTFGAGSRLTVL.

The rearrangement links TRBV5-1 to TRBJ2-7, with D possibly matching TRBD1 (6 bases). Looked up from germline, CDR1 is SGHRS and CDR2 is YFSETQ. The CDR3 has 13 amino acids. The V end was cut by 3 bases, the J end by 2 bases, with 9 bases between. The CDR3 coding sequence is TGCGCCAGCAGCTCGACAGGTACCTACGAGCAGTACTTC. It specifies CASSSTGTYEQYF.

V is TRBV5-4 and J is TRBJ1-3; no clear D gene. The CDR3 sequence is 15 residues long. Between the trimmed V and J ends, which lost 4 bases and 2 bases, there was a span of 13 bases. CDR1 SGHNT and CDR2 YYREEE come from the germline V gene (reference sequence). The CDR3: CASSPKGATGNTIYF. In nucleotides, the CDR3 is TGTGCCAGCAGCCCGAAGGGAGCTACTGGAAACACCATATATTTT.

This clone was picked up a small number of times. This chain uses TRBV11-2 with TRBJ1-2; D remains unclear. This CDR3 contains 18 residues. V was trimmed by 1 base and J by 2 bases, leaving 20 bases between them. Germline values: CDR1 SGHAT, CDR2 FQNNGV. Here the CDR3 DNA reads TGTGCCAGCAGCTTAGGACTTGGTATTAGTGCAGGAAACTATGGCTACACCTTC. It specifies CASSLGLGISAGNYGYTF. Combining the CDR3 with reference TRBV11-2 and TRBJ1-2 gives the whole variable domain EAGVAQSPRYKIIEKRQSVAFWCNPISGHATLYWYQQILGQGPKLLIQFQNNGVVDDSQLPKDRFSAERLKGVDSTLKIQPAKLEDSAVYLCASSLGLGISAGNYGYTFGSGTRLTVV.

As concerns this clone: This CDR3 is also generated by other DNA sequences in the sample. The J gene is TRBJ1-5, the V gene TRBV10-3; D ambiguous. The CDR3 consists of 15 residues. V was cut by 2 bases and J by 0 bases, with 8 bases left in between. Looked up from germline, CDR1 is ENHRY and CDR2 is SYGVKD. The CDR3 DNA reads TGTGCCATCAGTGAGGGCCAGTATAGCAATCAGCCCCAGCATTTT. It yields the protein CAISEGQYSNQPQHF.

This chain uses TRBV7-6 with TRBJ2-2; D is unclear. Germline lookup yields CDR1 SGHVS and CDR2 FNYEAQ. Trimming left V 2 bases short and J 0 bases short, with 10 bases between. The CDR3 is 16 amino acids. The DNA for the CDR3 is TGTGCCAGCAGCTTAACACCGTCTCCGAACACCGGGGAGCTGTTTTTT. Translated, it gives CASSLTPSPNTGELFF.

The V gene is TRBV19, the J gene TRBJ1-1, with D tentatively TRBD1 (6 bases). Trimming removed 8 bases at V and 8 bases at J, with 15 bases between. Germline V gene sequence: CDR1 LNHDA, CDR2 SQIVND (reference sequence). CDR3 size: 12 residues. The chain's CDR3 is CASSPGHPEAFF. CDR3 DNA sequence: TGTGCCAGTTCCCCGGGACACCCAGAAGCTTTCTTT.

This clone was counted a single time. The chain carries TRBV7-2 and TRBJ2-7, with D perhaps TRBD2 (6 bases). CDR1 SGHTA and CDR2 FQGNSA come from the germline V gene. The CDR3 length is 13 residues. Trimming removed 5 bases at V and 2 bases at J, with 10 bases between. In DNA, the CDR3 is TGTGCCAGCAGCGCCCCGGGGGCCTACGAGCAGTACTTC. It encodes CASSAPGAYEQYF.

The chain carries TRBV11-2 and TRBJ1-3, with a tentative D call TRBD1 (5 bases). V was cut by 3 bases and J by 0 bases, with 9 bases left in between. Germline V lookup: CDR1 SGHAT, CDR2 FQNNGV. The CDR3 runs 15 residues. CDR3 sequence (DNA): TGTGCCAGCAGCTTTGGGGGGGACTCTGGAAACACCATATATTTT. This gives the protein CASSFGGDSGNTIYF.

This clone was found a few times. The CDR3 protein is CASSWGGVGANTEAFF. CDR3 nucleotide sequence: TGTGCCAGCAGCTGGGGCGGAGTAGGGGCAAACACTGAAGCTTTCTTT. The V gene is TRBV5-5, the J gene TRBJ1-1; maybe TRBD1 (5 bases). Trimming removed 3 bases from V and 2 bases from J, with 17 bases in between. Germline loops: CDR1 SGHKS, CDR2 YYEKEE (reference sequence). The CDR3 is made up of 16 amino acids.

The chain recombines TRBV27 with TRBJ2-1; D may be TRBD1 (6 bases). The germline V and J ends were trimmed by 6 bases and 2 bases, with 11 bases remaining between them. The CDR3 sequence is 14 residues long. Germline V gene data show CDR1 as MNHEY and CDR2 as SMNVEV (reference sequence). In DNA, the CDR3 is TGTGCCAGCAGGGACGGGACAACCTACAATGAGCAGTTCTTC. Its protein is CASRDGTTYNEQFF.

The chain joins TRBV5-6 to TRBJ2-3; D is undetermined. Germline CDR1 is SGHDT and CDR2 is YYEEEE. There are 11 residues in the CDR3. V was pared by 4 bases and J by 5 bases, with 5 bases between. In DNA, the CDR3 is TGTGCCAGCAGCCGCGGAGATACGCAGTATTTT. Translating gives CASSRGDTQYF.

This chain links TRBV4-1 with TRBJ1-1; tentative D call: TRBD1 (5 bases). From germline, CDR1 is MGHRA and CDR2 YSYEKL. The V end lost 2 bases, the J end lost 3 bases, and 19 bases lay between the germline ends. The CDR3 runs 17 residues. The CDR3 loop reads CASSQSQGMRFYTEAFF. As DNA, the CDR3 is TGCGCCAGCAGCCAATCTCAGGGTATGCGTTTTTACACTGAAGCTTTCTTT.

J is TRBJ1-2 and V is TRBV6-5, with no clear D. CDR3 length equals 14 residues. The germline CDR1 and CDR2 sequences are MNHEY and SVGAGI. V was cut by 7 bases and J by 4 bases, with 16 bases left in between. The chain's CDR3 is CASNAQGQSYGYTF. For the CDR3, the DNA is TGTGCCAGCAATGCCCAAGGGCAGAGCTATGGCTACACCTTC.

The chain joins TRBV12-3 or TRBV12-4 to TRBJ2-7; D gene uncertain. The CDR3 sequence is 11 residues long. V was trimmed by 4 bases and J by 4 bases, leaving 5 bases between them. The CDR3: CASSYRYEQYF. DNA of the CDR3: TGTGCCAGCAGTTACCGGTACGAGCAGTACTTC.

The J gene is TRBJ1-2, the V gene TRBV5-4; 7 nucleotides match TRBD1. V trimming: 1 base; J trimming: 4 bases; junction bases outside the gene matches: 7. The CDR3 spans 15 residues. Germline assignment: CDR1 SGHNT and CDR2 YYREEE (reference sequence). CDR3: CASSLTSGGSYGYTF. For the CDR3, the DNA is TGTGCCAGCAGCTTGACGTCAGGGGGATCCTATGGCTACACCTTC.

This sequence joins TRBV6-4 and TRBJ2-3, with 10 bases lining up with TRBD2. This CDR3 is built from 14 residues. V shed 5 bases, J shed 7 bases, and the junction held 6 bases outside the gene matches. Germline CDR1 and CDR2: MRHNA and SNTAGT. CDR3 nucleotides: TGTGCCAGCAGTAAAGCGGGGGGGCAATATACGCAGTATTTT. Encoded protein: CASSKAGGQYTQYF.

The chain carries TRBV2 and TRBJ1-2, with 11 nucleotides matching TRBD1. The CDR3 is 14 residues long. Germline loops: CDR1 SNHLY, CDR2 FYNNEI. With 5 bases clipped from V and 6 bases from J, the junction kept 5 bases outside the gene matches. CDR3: CASSRDRGSDGYTF. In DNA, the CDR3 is TGTGCCAGCAGTCGGGACAGGGGGTCTGATGGCTACACCTTC.

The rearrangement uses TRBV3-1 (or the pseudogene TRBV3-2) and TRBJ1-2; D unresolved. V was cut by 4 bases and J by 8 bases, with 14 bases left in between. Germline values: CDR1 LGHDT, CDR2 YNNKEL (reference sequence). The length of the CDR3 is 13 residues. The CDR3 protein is CASSLLFAAGYTF. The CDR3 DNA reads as TGTGCCAGCAGCCTTTTATTCGCCGCCGGCTACACCTTC.

The CDR3 region has the DNA TGTGCTAGTGGTTTGGTAGTCCGCCCACTAAGACAGGGGGTGAATCAGCCCCAGCATTTT. Translated, it gives CASGLVVRPLRQGVNQPQHF. This chain joins TRBV12-5 and TRBJ1-5; 9 positions match TRBD1. CDR1 and CDR2 from the germline V gene are LGHNT and FRNRAP. V shed 0 bases and J 4 bases; nucleotides not matched to a gene: 16. The CDR3 totals 20 residues.

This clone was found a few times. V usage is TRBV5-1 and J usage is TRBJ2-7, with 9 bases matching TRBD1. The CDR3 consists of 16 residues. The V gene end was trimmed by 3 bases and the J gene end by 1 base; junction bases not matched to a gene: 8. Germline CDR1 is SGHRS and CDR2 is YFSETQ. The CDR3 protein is CASSSQTGGLSYEQYF. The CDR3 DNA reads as TGCGCCAGCAGCTCCCAAACAGGGGGCTTATCCTACGAGCAGTACTTC.

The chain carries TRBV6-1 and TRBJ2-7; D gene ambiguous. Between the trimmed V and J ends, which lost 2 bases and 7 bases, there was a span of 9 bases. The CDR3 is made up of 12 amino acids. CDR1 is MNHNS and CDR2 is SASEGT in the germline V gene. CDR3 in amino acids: CASSEREWEQYF. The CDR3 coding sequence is TGTGCCAGCAGTGAAAGGGAATGGGAGCAGTACTTC.

The CDR3 region is CASRKGIGTEAFF. The CDR3 nucleotides read TGTGCCAGCAGAAAGGGGATTGGCACTGAAGCTTTCTTT. The V and J genes are TRBV6-1 and TRBJ1-1, with D tentatively TRBD1 (5 bases). V was pared by 6 bases and J by 4 bases, with 12 bases between. This CDR3 has 13 residues. Germline V gene sequence: CDR1 MNHNS, CDR2 SASEGT.

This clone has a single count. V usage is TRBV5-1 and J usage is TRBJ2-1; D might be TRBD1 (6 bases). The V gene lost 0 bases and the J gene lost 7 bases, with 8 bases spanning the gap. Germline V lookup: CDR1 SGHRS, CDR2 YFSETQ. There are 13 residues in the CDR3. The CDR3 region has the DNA TGCGCCAGCAGCTTGGGTAGGGGGAATGAGCAGTTCTTC. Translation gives CASSLGRGNEQFF. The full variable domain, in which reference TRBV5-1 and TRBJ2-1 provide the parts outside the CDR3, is KAGVTQTPRYLIKTRGQQVTLSCSPISGHRSVSWYQQTPGQGLQFLFEYFSETQRNKGNFPGRFSGRQFSNSRSEMNVSTLELGDSALYLCASSLGRGNEQFFGPGTRLTVL.

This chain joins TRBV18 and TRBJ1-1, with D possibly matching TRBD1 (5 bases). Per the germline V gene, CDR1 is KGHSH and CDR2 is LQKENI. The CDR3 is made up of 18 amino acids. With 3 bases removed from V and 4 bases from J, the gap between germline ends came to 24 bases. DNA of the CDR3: TGTGCCAGCTCACCGGGTATAGGCAGGAGGGGAGGAGGCACTGAAGCTTTCTTT. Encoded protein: CASSPGIGRRGGGTEAFF. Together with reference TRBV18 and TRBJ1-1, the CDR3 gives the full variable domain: NAGVMQNPRHLVRRRGQEARLRCSPMKGHSHVYWYRQLPEEGLKFMVYLQKENIIDESGMPKERFSAEFPKEGPSILRIQQVVRGDSAAYFCASSPGIGRRGGGTEAFFGQGTRLTVV.

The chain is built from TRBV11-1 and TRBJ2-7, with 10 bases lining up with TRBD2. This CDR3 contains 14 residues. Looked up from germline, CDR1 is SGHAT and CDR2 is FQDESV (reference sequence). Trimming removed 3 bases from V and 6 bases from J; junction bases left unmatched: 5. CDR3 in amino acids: CASSFLAGDIEQYF. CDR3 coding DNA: TGTGCCAGCAGCTTCCTAGCGGGGGATATCGAGCAGTACTTC.

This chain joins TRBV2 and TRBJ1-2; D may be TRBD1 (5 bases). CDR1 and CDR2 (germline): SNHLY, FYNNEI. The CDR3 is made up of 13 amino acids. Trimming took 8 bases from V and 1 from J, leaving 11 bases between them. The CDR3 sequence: CASLPGVNYGYTF. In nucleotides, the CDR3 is TGTGCCAGCCTGCCGGGGGTTAACTATGGCTACACCTTC.